This TCR beta chain was sequenced in a study of T cells after yellow fever vaccination. Overall study: The authors prepared low-cell-number fractions using SMART-Seq v4 Ultra Low Input.

Study results and caveats: Although most clonotypes did not, a small share appeared in both CD4 and CD8 compartments. By day 5 rather than day 15, the secondary response had peaked, though it was weaker.

Trimming removed 5 bases at V and 6 bases at J, with 7 bases between. The CDR3 loop spans 12 amino acids. Germline V lookup: CDR1 LNHDA, CDR2 SQIVND (reference sequence). There are a few counts of this clonotype. Its target is not known. Each CDR3 protein gets one entry after TCRdb re-called the 5' RACE reads with MiXCR. The sample includes around 610,000 distinct CDR3 sequences, roughly 12% of them seen just once. The clonotype comes from a man aged 30 to 39 who received the YFV17D yellow fever vaccine. The sequences come from PBMCs, collected on the day of the yellow fever booster vaccination. This chain connects TRBV19 to TRBJ2-2; D uncertain. CDR3 loop: CASSWRAGELFF. As DNA, the CDR3 is TGTGCCAGTAGTTGGAGAGCCGGGGAGCTGTTTTTT.